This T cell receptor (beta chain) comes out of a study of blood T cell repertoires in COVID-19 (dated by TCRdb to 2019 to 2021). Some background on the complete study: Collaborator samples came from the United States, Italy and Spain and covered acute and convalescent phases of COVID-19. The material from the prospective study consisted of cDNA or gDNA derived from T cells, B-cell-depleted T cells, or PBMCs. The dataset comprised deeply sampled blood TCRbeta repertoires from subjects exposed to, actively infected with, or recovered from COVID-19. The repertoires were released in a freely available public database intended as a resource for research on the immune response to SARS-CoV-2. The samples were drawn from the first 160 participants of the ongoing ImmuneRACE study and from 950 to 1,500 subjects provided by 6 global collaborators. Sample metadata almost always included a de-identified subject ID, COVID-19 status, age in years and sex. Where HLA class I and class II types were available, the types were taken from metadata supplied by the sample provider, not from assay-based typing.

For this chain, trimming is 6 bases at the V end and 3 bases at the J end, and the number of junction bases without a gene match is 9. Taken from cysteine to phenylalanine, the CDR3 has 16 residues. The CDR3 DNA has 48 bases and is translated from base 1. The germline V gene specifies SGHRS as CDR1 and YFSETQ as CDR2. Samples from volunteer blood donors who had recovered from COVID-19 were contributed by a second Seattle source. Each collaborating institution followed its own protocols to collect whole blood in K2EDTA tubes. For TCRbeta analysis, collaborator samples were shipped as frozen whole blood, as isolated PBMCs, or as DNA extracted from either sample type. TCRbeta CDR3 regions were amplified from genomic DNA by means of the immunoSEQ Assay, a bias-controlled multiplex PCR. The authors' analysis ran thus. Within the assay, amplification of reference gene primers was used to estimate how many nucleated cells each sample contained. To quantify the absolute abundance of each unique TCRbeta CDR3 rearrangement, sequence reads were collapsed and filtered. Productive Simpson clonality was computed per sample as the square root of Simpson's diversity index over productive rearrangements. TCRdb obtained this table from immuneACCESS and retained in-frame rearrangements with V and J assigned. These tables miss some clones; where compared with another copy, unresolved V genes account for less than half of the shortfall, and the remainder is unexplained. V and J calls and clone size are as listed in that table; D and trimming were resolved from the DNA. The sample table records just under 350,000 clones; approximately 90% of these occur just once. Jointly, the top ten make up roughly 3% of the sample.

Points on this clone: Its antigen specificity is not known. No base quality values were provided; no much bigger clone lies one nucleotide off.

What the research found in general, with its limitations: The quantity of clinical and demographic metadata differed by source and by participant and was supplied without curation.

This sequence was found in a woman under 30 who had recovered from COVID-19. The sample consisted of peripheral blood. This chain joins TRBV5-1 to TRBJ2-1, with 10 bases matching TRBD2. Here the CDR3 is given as CASTLVASGSYNEQFF. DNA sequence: TGCGCCAGCACCCTTGTGGCTAGCGGGAGCTACAATGAGCAGTTCTTC.